This is a list of T cell receptor beta chains from one sample in a study of shared clonotypes between healthy human individuals. The repertoire was sequenced with immunoSEQ multiplex PCR; TCRdb's copy has only in-frame clones and lacks some. The sample lists 500,000 or so clones; around 96% were seen once. Sequenced input: naive CD4+ T cells sorted from blood. The receptors originated from a woman aged 25 to 45 in good health. Both conserved end residues are part of each CDR3. Each record gives: CDR3 protein, clone size, J gene, V gene. Only part of the rows carry a size: once, few, many, or a class if the clone is expanded.

CDR3: CASSSLHGDTTNTGELFF
size: -
J: TRBJ2-2
V: TRBV13

CDR3: CASSRGTSGDIISSYNEQFF
size: -
J: TRBJ2-1
V: TRBV11-3

CDR3: CASSLNGESDEQYF
size: -
J: TRBJ2-7
V: TRBV7-9

CDR3: CASSIDVAPGSYNEQFF
size: -
J: TRBJ2-1
V: TRBV11-2

CDR3: CASSLRQEQSNTEAFF
size: -
J: TRBJ1-1
V: TRBV18

CDR3: CASSSYVGGYNEQYF
size: -
J: TRBJ2-7
V: TRBV7-2

CDR3: CASIPRGFSGNTIYF
size: -
J: TRBJ1-3
V: TRBV28

CDR3: CASSSQGGLSTEAFF
size: -
J: TRBJ1-1
V: TRBV27

CDR3: CASSLRAVTYGYTF
size: -
J: TRBJ1-2
V: TRBV11-2

CDR3: CASSLGEQGATGELFF
size: -
J: TRBJ2-2
V: TRBV7-9

CDR3: CASSPPGQGTYEQYF
size: -
J: TRBJ2-7
V: TRBV18

CDR3: CASSYSSGTGYNEQFF
size: -
J: TRBJ2-1
V: TRBV5-1

CDR3: CASSWGQGVYEQYF
size: once
J: TRBJ2-7
V: TRBV5-1

CDR3: CASCRASTDTQYF
size: -
J: TRBJ2-3
V: TRBV2

CDR3: CASILHCNEKLFF
size: -
J: TRBJ1-4
V: TRBV21-1

CDR3: CASSASWDRLSETQYF
size: -
J: TRBJ2-5
V: TRBV5-1

CDR3: CASSTGSTDTQYF
size: -
J: TRBJ2-3
V: TRBV5-1

CDR3: CAWSVRRVDTGELFF
size: -
J: TRBJ2-2
V: TRBV30

CDR3: CASSLAEAGGSEQYF
size: -
J: TRBJ2-7
V: TRBV5-1

CDR3: CASRDSGRKAYEQYF
size: once
J: TRBJ2-7
V: TRBV27

CDR3: CSAPLADTQYF
size: -
J: TRBJ2-3
V: TRBV20-1

CDR3: CASSLQRTGNTEAFF
size: -
J: TRBJ1-1
V: TRBV11-2

CDR3: CVRSLVLYSNSGANVLTF
size: -
J: TRBJ2-6
V: TRBV7-5

CDR3: CASSPKYFPGAGGYTF
size: -
J: TRBJ1-2
V: TRBV27

CDR3: CASSSDGPQHF
size: -
J: TRBJ1-5
V: TRBV6-6